Detailed here is one TCR beta chain. CDR3 length: 14 amino acids. V lost 5 bases to trimming and J lost 8 bases; unmatched junction nucleotides: 7. The germline V gene encodes CDR1 SGHTA and CDR2 FQGNSA. This sample was included in a study of T cell responses to AZD1222 COVID-19 vaccine. Only in-frame clones appear in the TCRdb table, and some are missing; sequencing was by immunoSEQ multiplex PCR. The sample records around 130,000 clones, approximately 94% being singletons. The TCR sequence derives from an adult in good health. The chain employs TRBV7-2 and TRBJ2-2; 8 nucleotides line up with TRBD1. Sequencing used peripheral blood, obtained on day 0 of AZD1222 vaccination. CDR3 sequence reads: CASSQQGGGGELFF. The DNA of the CDR3 is TGTGCCAGCAGCCAACAGGGGGGAGGAGGGGAGCTGTTTTTT.